These T cell receptor beta chains were read from a single sample in a study of blood T cell repertoires in COVID-19. The protocol was immunoSEQ multiplex PCR, while the TCRdb copy is restricted to in-frame clones and leaves out a portion. The data hold roughly 320,000 clones, with approximately 86% observed a single time. Sequenced sample: peripheral blood. These receptors were collected from an older man with acute or convalescent COVID-19. The CDR3 runs from the conserved cysteine through the conserved F or W. The D gene is left open where the match is weak. The listing skips clone size in some rows; elsewhere it reads once, few, many or a size class.

V: TRBV6-5; J: TRBJ2-5; D: NA; size: NA; DNA: TGTGCCAGCAGTCAACCGGGACTGGACCAAGAGACCCAGTACTTC; CDR3: CASSQPGLDQETQYF
V: TRBV4-2; J: TRBJ1-4; D: NA; size: NA; DNA: TGTGCCAGCAGCCCATCGGTAGGGGAACAAGAAAAACTGTTTTTT; CDR3: CASSPSVGEQEKLFF
V: TRBV6-6; J: TRBJ1-4; D: TRBD1; size: NA; DNA: TGTGCCAGCAGAAGGGACAGAACTAATGAAAAACTGTTTTTT; CDR3: CASRRDRTNEKLFF
V: TRBV30; J: TRBJ1-1; D: TRBD1; size: few; DNA: TGTGCCGGCACACAAGACAGGGGGAACACTGAAGCTTTCTTT; CDR3: CAGTQDRGNTEAFF
V: TRBV21-1; J: TRBJ1-5; D: NA; size: NA; DNA: TGTGCCAGCATATTCAGGGAATATAGCAATCAGCCCCAGCATTTT; CDR3: CASIFREYSNQPQHF
V: TRBV9; J: TRBJ1-5; D: TRBD1; size: NA; DNA: TGTGCCAGCAGCATATACAGGGGGTTAATAATCAGCAATCAGCCCCAGCATTTT; CDR3: CASSIYRGLIISNQPQHF
V: TRBV6-2/TRBV6-3; J: TRBJ1-2; D: NA; size: NA; DNA: TGTGCCAGCAGTGCGGGAAACTATGGCTACACCTTC; CDR3: CASSAGNYGYTF
V: TRBV5-1; J: TRBJ2-5; D: NA; size: NA; DNA: TGCGCCAGCAGCTTACAGGAACCCGAAGAGACCCAGTACTTC; CDR3: CASSLQEPEETQYF
V: TRBV4-1; J: TRBJ1-5; D: NA; size: NA; DNA: TGCGCCAGCAGCCAAGGGGGGGATGCTGGGGCTAGCAATCAGCCCCAGCATTTT; CDR3: CASSQGGDAGASNQPQHF
V: TRBV12-3/TRBV12-4; J: TRBJ2-5; D: NA; size: NA; DNA: TGTGCCAGCAGTTTATTTCGCCAAGAGACCCAGTACTTC; CDR3: CASSLFRQETQYF
V: TRBV6-5; J: TRBJ1-1; D: NA; size: once; DNA: TGTGCCAGCAACGTGCAGGGGCTCACTGAAGCTTTCTTT; CDR3: CASNVQGLTEAFF
V: TRBV18; J: TRBJ1-1; D: NA; size: NA; DNA: TGTGCCAGCTCACCAAGTCAGGGGTACACTGAAGCTTTCTTT; CDR3: CASSPSQGYTEAFF
V: TRBV7-2; J: TRBJ1-2; D: TRBD1; size: NA; DNA: TGTGCCAGCAGCTCAAGTGGGACAGGTCTCTATGGCTACACCTTC; CDR3: CASSSSGTGLYGYTF
V: TRBV29-1; J: TRBJ1-2; D: NA; size: once; DNA: TGCAGCGTTGCGGGGGGCTATGGCTACACCTTC; CDR3: CSVAGGYGYTF
V: TRBV5-1; J: TRBJ1-2; D: NA; size: once; DNA: TGCGCCAGCAGCCCACAACGAACAGGAGAGGGCTACACCTTC; CDR3: CASSPQRTGEGYTF
V: TRBV7-2; J: TRBJ1-5; D: NA; size: few; DNA: TGTGCCAGCCGGGAAGGGGGGGGCAATCAGCCCCAGCATTTT; CDR3: CASREGGGNQPQHF
V: TRBV7-3; J: TRBJ2-1; D: NA; size: NA; DNA: TGTGCCAGCAGCAGAGATTATGGTTTGGAGCAGTTCTTC; CDR3: CASSRDYGLEQFF
V: TRBV19; J: TRBJ2-1; D: TRBD2; size: NA; DNA: TGTGCCAGTAGTATATGGGGCGGGAGGGCCTCTATGATGCATGAGCAGTTCTTC; CDR3: CASSIWGGRASMMHEQFF
V: TRBV18; J: TRBJ1-1; D: NA; size: NA; DNA: TGTGCCAGCTCAATAAACGGGGTTGAAGCTTTCTTT; CDR3: CASSINGVEAFF
V: TRBV6-2/TRBV6-3; J: TRBJ1-1; D: NA; size: NA; DNA: TGTGCCAGCAGTTACCGCCCGGGGTTGAACACTGAAGCTTTCTTT; CDR3: CASSYRPGLNTEAFF
V: TRBV18; J: TRBJ2-7; D: NA; size: NA; DNA: TGTGCCAGCTCACCAAACACCCTCTACGAGCAGTACTTC; CDR3: CASSPNTLYEQYF
V: TRBV6-2/TRBV6-3; J: TRBJ2-6; D: TRBD2; size: NA; DNA: TGTGCCAGCCGCTACTCTAGCGGGGCTGGGGCCAACGTCCTGACTTTC; CDR3: CASRYSSGAGANVLTF
V: TRBV9; J: TRBJ2-3; D: TRBD2; size: NA; DNA: TGTGCCAGCAGCATAGGACTAGCGGGGAGGAGCACAGATACGCAGTATTTT; CDR3: CASSIGLAGRSTDTQYF
V: TRBV28; J: TRBJ1-6; D: TRBD1; size: NA; DNA: TGTGCCAGCAGTCGGAGGGACAGGTCTATAAATTCACCCCTCCACTTT; CDR3: CASSRRDRSINSPLHF
V: TRBV4-2; J: TRBJ1-6; D: NA; size: NA; DNA: TGTGCCAGCAGCCAAGATCCCAGGGCCCATTCACCCCTCCACTTT; CDR3: CASSQDPRAHSPLHF
V: TRBV7-2; J: TRBJ2-1; D: TRBD1; size: NA; DNA: TGTGCCAGCAGCTCGGGACAGAGCTCCTACAATGAGCAGTTCTTC; CDR3: CASSSGQSSYNEQFF
V: TRBV24-1; J: TRBJ1-5; D: NA; size: NA; DNA: TGTGCCACCAGTGGGGACAACAATCAGCCCCAGCATTTT; CDR3: CATSGDNNQPQHF
V: TRBV21-1; J: TRBJ2-7; D: NA; size: NA; DNA: TGTGCCAGCAGCACCTATAGTGGCGGCTCCTACGAGCAGTACTTC; CDR3: CASSTYSGGSYEQYF
V: TRBV7-2; J: TRBJ2-2; D: TRBD2; size: NA; DNA: TGTGCCAGCAGTCTCACTAGCGGAACTTGGACCGGGGAGCTGTTTTTT; CDR3: CASSLTSGTWTGELFF
V: TRBV28; J: TRBJ2-2; D: NA; size: NA; DNA: TGTGCCAGCAGCCCTCGGTCGGGATTCCCCGGGGAGCTGTTTTTT; CDR3: CASSPRSGFPGELFF
V: TRBV6-5; J: TRBJ2-7; D: TRBD2; size: NA; DNA: TGTGCCAGCAGGGGACTAGCGGGAGATGACGAGCAGTACTTC; CDR3: CASRGLAGDDEQYF
V: TRBV24-1; J: TRBJ2-5; D: TRBD1; size: NA; DNA: TGTGCCACCAGTGACGTCAACAGGGGAGAGACCCAGTACTTC; CDR3: CATSDVNRGETQYF
V: TRBV5-1; J: TRBJ2-3; D: NA; size: once; DNA: TGCGCCAGCAGCGATTGGACTAGCACAGATACGCAGTATTTT; CDR3: CASSDWTSTDTQYF
V: TRBV30; J: TRBJ2-1; D: NA; size: NA; DNA: TGTGCCTCGGCAGCTAGGTCCTACAATGAGCAGTTCTTC; CDR3: CASAARSYNEQFF
V: TRBV28; J: TRBJ2-7; D: TRBD2; size: NA; DNA: TGTGCCAGCAGTTTTAGCGGGGCACTCTACGAGCAGTACTTC; CDR3: CASSFSGALYEQYF
V: TRBV3-1/TRBV3-2; J: TRBJ1-6; D: NA; size: NA; DNA: TGTGCCAGCAGCCAGAGGGAGTCCAATTCACCCCTCCACTTT; CDR3: CASSQRESNSPLHF
V: TRBV6-5; J: TRBJ2-3; D: TRBD1; size: NA; DNA: TGTGCCAGCTTGGACAGGGTCAGCACAGATACGCAGTATTTT; CDR3: CASLDRVSTDTQYF
V: TRBV9; J: TRBJ1-3; D: NA; size: NA; DNA: TGTGCCAGCAGCTACACAGGGTTTTCTGGAAACACCATATATTTT; CDR3: CASSYTGFSGNTIYF
V: TRBV19; J: TRBJ2-7; D: TRBD1; size: NA; DNA: TGTGCCAGTAGTAACCAGGGGGCCATAGCCTACGAGCAGTACTTC; CDR3: CASSNQGAIAYEQYF
V: TRBV28; J: TRBJ1-3; D: TRBD1; size: once; DNA: TGTGCCAGTTCACAGGGGACCTCTGGAAACACCATATATTTT; CDR3: CASSQGTSGNTIYF
V: TRBV6-5; J: TRBJ2-5; D: NA; size: NA; DNA: TGTGCCAGCAGTCAGCCTGGAGGGGCAGGGGAGACCCAGTACTTC; CDR3: CASSQPGGAGETQYF
V: TRBV28; J: TRBJ1-2; D: NA; size: NA; DNA: TGTGCCAGCAGACTATCGGAACGGGGGGGCTACACCTTC; CDR3: CASRLSERGGYTF
V: TRBV15; J: TRBJ1-2; D: NA; size: NA; DNA: TGTGCCACCAGCGCCGACCAGTTAGCGCCTGGCTACACCTTC; CDR3: CATSADQLAPGYTF
V: TRBV6-5; J: TRBJ2-2; D: NA; size: once; DNA: TGTGCCAGCACCAAACCTGACGGGACCGGGGAGCTGTTTTTT; CDR3: CASTKPDGTGELFF
V: TRBV7-2; J: TRBJ2-3; D: TRBD2; size: once; DNA: TGTGCCAGCAGCTTCCTCGGACTAGTCACAGATACGCAGTATTTT; CDR3: CASSFLGLVTDTQYF
V: TRBV24-1; J: TRBJ2-3; D: NA; size: NA; DNA: TGTGCCACCAGTGATCCCCGGGAAGGGGATACGCAGTATTTT; CDR3: CATSDPREGDTQYF
V: TRBV10-3; J: TRBJ2-7; D: NA; size: NA; DNA: TGTGCCATCAGTGCGGACAAGGACGAGCAGTACTTC; CDR3: CAISADKDEQYF
V: TRBV4-1; J: TRBJ2-7; D: NA; size: NA; DNA: TGCGCCAGCAGCCCGAAGGGGGGGCGCGAGCAGTACTTC; CDR3: CASSPKGGREQYF
V: TRBV5-1; J: TRBJ1-3; D: NA; size: NA; DNA: TGCGCCAGCAGCTTGACAGAGTACTCTGGAAACACCATATATTTT; CDR3: CASSLTEYSGNTIYF
V: TRBV18; J: TRBJ2-7; D: NA; size: NA; DNA: TGTGCCAGCTCACGGGACACCAACTACGAGCAGTACTTC; CDR3: CASSRDTNYEQYF
V: TRBV6-6; J: TRBJ1-4; D: NA; size: NA; DNA: TGTGCCAGCCAGGGGTGGGGAGAAAAACTGTTTTTT; CDR3: CASQGWGEKLFF
V: TRBV10-3; J: TRBJ2-1; D: NA; size: once; DNA: TGTGCCATCAGTGGAGGGGGAACTATACACAATGAGCAGTTCTTC; CDR3: CAISGGGTIHNEQFF
V: TRBV7-9; J: TRBJ1-2; D: NA; size: NA; DNA: TGTGCCAGCAGCCCCGACATATACTATGGCTACACCTTC; CDR3: CASSPDIYYGYTF